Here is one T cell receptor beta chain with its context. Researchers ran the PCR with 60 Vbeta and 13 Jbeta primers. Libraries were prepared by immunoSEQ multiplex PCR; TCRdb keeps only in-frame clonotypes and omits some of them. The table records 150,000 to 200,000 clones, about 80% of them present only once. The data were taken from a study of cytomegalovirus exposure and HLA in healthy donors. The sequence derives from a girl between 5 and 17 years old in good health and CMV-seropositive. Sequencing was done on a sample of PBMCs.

CDR3 nucleotide sequence: TGTGCCAGCAGTTTATCGTTCGAGTCGGAGACCCAGTACTTC. Protein: CASSLSFESETQYF. This rearrangement joins TRBV27 to TRBJ2-5; D not resolved. Trimming shortened V by 0 bases and J by 5 bases, and 10 bases separated the two germline ends. The CDR3 length is 14 residues. The germline V gene encodes CDR1 MNHEY and CDR2 SMNVEV (reference sequence).